The rows below give T cell receptor beta chains drawn from one sample of a study of graft-versus-host responses after intestinal transplantation. The data were produced by immunoSEQ multiplex PCR, yet TCRdb's version contains in-frame clones alone and is incomplete. The data contain some 50,000 clones, approximately 88% of them singletons. These receptors' antigens are unknown. The sample in question was unstimulated CD4+ T cells sorted from spleen or lymph node cells, obtained before transplant. The receptors shown here come from a human donor who was the organ donor for an intestinal transplant. Each CDR3 is given with its conserved first and last residue. D genes are given only for firm matches. Clone size, where shown, is once, few, many, or a class for clones that have expanded.

v_gene: TRBV6-5
abundance: -
j_gene: TRBJ2-7
d_gene: TRBD1
CDR3aa: CASSFSGTGGYEQYF
CDR3nt: TGTGCCAGCAGTTTTTCCGGGACAGGGGGCTACGAGCAGTACTTC

v_gene: TRBV20-1
abundance: -
j_gene: TRBJ2-5
d_gene: -
CDR3aa: CSARDLGTQYF
CDR3nt: TGCAGTGCTAGAGATCTCGGGACCCAGTACTTC

v_gene: TRBV7-9
abundance: -
j_gene: TRBJ1-4
d_gene: -
CDR3aa: CASSPGLGANEKLFF
CDR3nt: TGTGCCAGCAGCCCTGGGCTGGGTGCTAATGAAAAACTGTTTTTT

v_gene: TRBV28
abundance: -
j_gene: TRBJ1-2
d_gene: -
CDR3aa: CASSPDNYGYTF
CDR3nt: TGTGCCAGCAGTCCGGATAACTATGGCTACACCTTC

v_gene: TRBV7-2
abundance: once
j_gene: TRBJ2-1
d_gene: TRBD2
CDR3aa: CASSLASGSGNEQFF
CDR3nt: TGTGCCAGCAGCTTAGCTAGCGGGAGTGGTAATGAGCAGTTCTTC

v_gene: TRBV9
abundance: -
j_gene: TRBJ2-5
d_gene: -
CDR3aa: CASSVGGETQYF
CDR3nt: TGTGCCAGCAGCGTCGGGGGAGAGACCCAGTACTTC

v_gene: TRBV2
abundance: -
j_gene: TRBJ2-1
d_gene: -
CDR3aa: CASKGGSSNNEQFF
CDR3nt: TGTGCCAGCAAAGGGGGGAGTAGTAACAATGAGCAGTTCTTC

v_gene: TRBV5-4
abundance: -
j_gene: TRBJ2-7
d_gene: -
CDR3aa: CASSLGLAAPKGEQYF
CDR3nt: TGTGCCAGCAGCTTGGGGCTAGCTGCCCCTAAAGGGGAGCAGTACTTC

v_gene: TRBV6-5
abundance: -
j_gene: TRBJ2-3
d_gene: -
CDR3aa: CASKAGRSTDTQYF
CDR3nt: TGTGCCAGCAAGGCAGGACGGAGCACAGATACGCAGTATTTT

v_gene: TRBV27
abundance: -
j_gene: TRBJ2-1
d_gene: TRBD2
CDR3aa: CASSLPLGLAGAYNEQFF
CDR3nt: TGTGCCAGCAGTTTACCCCTGGGACTAGCGGGAGCCTACAATGAGCAGTTCTTC

v_gene: TRBV5-4
abundance: -
j_gene: TRBJ1-2
d_gene: -
CDR3aa: CASSLREPGYTF
CDR3nt: TGTGCCAGCAGCTTGCGGGAGCCTGGCTACACCTTC

v_gene: TRBV5-4
abundance: -
j_gene: TRBJ2-3
d_gene: -
CDR3aa: CASSLAGATDTQYF
CDR3nt: TGTGCCAGCAGCTTGGCGGGAGCCACAGATACGCAGTATTTT

v_gene: TRBV29-1
abundance: -
j_gene: TRBJ2-1
d_gene: TRBD1
CDR3aa: CSVDWVQGSYNEQFF
CDR3nt: TGCAGCGTTGATTGGGTACAGGGGTCCTACAATGAGCAGTTCTTC

v_gene: TRBV30
abundance: -
j_gene: TRBJ2-6
d_gene: -
CDR3aa: CACIVWANVLTF
CDR3nt: TGTGCCTGTATTGTCTGGGCCAACGTCCTGACTTTC

v_gene: TRBV20-1
abundance: -
j_gene: TRBJ1-1
d_gene: TRBD1
CDR3aa: CSARAQGRAFF
CDR3nt: TGCAGTGCTAGAGCACAGGGGAGGGCTTTCTTT

v_gene: TRBV6-5
abundance: -
j_gene: TRBJ1-5
d_gene: -
CDR3aa: CASSREPLYGQPQHF
CDR3nt: TGTGCCAGCAGCCGGGAGCCGCTATATGGTCAGCCCCAGCATTTT

v_gene: TRBV19
abundance: once
j_gene: TRBJ2-3
d_gene: -
CDR3aa: CASSIDRLGPQYF
CDR3nt: TGTGCCAGTAGTATAGATCGATTGGGACCGCAGTATTTT

v_gene: TRBV7-9
abundance: once
j_gene: TRBJ1-2
d_gene: -
CDR3aa: CASSYSLVNYGYTF
CDR3nt: TGTGCCAGCAGCTACAGTCTCGTTAACTATGGCTACACCTTC

v_gene: TRBV4-3
abundance: -
j_gene: TRBJ2-1
d_gene: -
CDR3aa: CASSQGQEVNEQFF
CDR3nt: TGCGCCAGCAGCCAAGGACAGGAAGTCAATGAGCAGTTCTTC

v_gene: TRBV7-7
abundance: -
j_gene: TRBJ2-1
d_gene: -
CDR3aa: CASSQRPASAYNEQFF
CDR3nt: TGTGCCAGCAGCCAAAGACCCGCTTCGGCTTACAATGAGCAGTTCTTC

v_gene: TRBV5-1
abundance: -
j_gene: TRBJ2-5
d_gene: -
CDR3aa: CASSLGQPSETQYF
CDR3nt: TGCGCCAGCAGCTTGGGACAGCCATCGGAGACCCAGTACTTC

v_gene: TRBV4-3
abundance: -
j_gene: TRBJ2-2
d_gene: TRBD2
CDR3aa: CARSHPQLVAGGSGELFF
CDR3nt: TGCGCCCGCAGCCACCCACAGTTGGTAGCGGGGGGGTCCGGGGAGCTGTTTTTT

v_gene: TRBV2
abundance: -
j_gene: TRBJ2-2
d_gene: TRBD2
CDR3aa: CASSSKREGGELFF
CDR3nt: TGTGCCAGCAGTTCAAAGCGGGAAGGCGGGGAGCTGTTTTTT

v_gene: TRBV5-1
abundance: -
j_gene: TRBJ2-7
d_gene: TRBD1
CDR3aa: CASSLDRGYEQYF
CDR3nt: TGCGCCAGCAGCTTGGACAGGGGTTACGAGCAGTACTTC

v_gene: TRBV11-2
abundance: -
j_gene: TRBJ2-1
d_gene: TRBD1
CDR3aa: CASRSGTGGSYNEQFF
CDR3nt: TGTGCCAGCAGGTCCGGGACAGGGGGCTCCTACAATGAGCAGTTCTTC

v_gene: TRBV6-5
abundance: -
j_gene: TRBJ1-1
d_gene: -
CDR3aa: CASRYRYNTEAFF
CDR3nt: TGTGCCAGCAGATACAGGTATAACACTGAAGCTTTCTTT

v_gene: TRBV5-1
abundance: -
j_gene: TRBJ2-5
d_gene: TRBD2
CDR3aa: CASSRTPGLAVRETQYF
CDR3nt: TGCGCCAGCAGCCGCACCCCGGGACTAGCGGTAAGAGAGACCCAGTACTTC